Each of the 31 T cell receptor beta chains below was sequenced from the same sample in a study of blood T cell repertoires in COVID-19. Measured with immunoSEQ multiplex PCR; TCRdb has only the in-frame clones, and not every one. The sample includes tens of thousands of clones, approximately 85% seen only once; the top ten take about 18%. The specimen sequenced was peripheral blood. These receptors came from a human donor in a cohort sampled during active COVID-19.

This chain uses TRBV5-4 with TRBJ2-2, with 7 bases lining up with TRBD2. Germline CDR1 reads SGHNT; CDR2 reads YYREEE (reference sequence). V was pared by 6 bases and J by 6 bases, with 8 bases of the junction left unmatched. This CDR3 region has 14 residues. For the CDR3, the DNA is TGTGCCAGCACCAAGCGGGACCAACCCGGGGAGCTGTTTTTT. Protein sequence: CASTKRDQPGELFF. Variable domain in full (rest from reference TRBV5-4 and TRBJ2-2): ETGVTQSPTHLIKTRGQQVTLRCSSQSGHNTVSWYQQALGQGPQFIFQYYREEENGRGNFPPRFSGLQFPNYSSELNVNALELDDSALYLCASTKRDQPGELFFGEGSRLTVL.

The J gene is TRBJ2-1, the V gene TRBV4-3; 7 bases are shared with TRBD2. CDR1 LGHNA and CDR2 YSLEER come from the germline V gene. After removal of 1 base from V and 8 bases from J, the junction contained 5 bases not matched to a gene. The CDR3 spans 14 residues. The chain's CDR3 is CASSQAGGGYEQFF. DNA for the CDR3: TGCGCCAGCAGCCAAGCGGGGGGAGGATATGAGCAGTTCTTC.

This clone was picked up a small number of times. The chain employs TRBV6-5 and TRBJ1-2; 7 positions match TRBD1. This CDR3 is 14 amino acids long. Germline V gives CDR1 MNHEY, CDR2 SVGAGI. The V segment lost 2 bases and the J segment 4 bases; nucleotides outside the gene matches: 4. The DNA for the CDR3 is TGTGCCAGCAGTTACACACAGGGGCTCTATGGCTACACCTTC. This translates into CASSYTQGLYGYTF.

The rearrangement links TRBV7-2 to TRBJ2-1, with 14 bases lining up with TRBD2. Germline V gene data show CDR1 as SGHTA and CDR2 as FQGNSA. The V and J ends lost 5 bases and 8 bases, in that order; junction bases with no gene match: 8. The CDR3 is made up of 16 amino acids. CDR3 nucleotides: TGTGCCAGCAGCCCGACTAGCGGGGGGGCCTGGGATGAGCAGTTCTTC. Protein product: CASSPTSGGAWDEQFF.

This sequence joins TRBV7-2 and TRBJ1-1; a weak D match, TRBD1 (5 bases). This CDR3 has 15 amino acids. V lost 1 base and J 0 bases, leaving 9 bases between the germline ends. Looked up from germline, CDR1 is SGHTA and CDR2 is FQGNSA. CDR3 protein: CASSLVAGLNTEAFF. The CDR3 DNA sequence: TGTGCCAGCAGCTTAGTTGCAGGGTTGAACACTGAAGCTTTCTTT.

The chain joins TRBV12-5 to TRBJ2-2, with D possibly matching TRBD1 (6 bases). The CDR3 consists of 14 residues. CDR1 LGHNT and CDR2 FRNRAP come from the germline V gene. With 4 bases removed from V and 4 bases from J, the gap between germline ends came to 10 bases. The CDR3 here is CASGSQGSTGELFF. For the CDR3, the DNA is TGTGCTAGTGGTTCACAGGGTTCCACCGGGGAGCTGTTTTTT.

This rearrangement joins TRBV7-2 to TRBJ1-3; 8 positions match TRBD1. The CDR3 length is 15 residues. J gave up 4 bases and V 2 bases, and 4 bases lay outside the gene matches. Germline V gene data show CDR1 as SGHTA and CDR2 as FQGNSA. CDR3 nucleotide sequence: TGTGCCAGCAGCTTACAGGGGGCAACGGGAAACACCATATATTTT. Translating it yields CASSLQGATGNTIYF.

V is TRBV29-1 and J is TRBJ2-2; 8 bases are shared with TRBD1. Germline-derived CDR1 and CDR2 are SQVTM and ANQGSEA. V dropped 2 bases and J dropped 4; count of bases not matched to a gene: 3. The CDR3 has 14 amino acids. CDR3 protein: CSVEQGAGTGELFF. The CDR3 bases are TGCAGCGTTGAACAGGGGGCGGGCACCGGGGAGCTGTTTTTT.

The chain employs TRBV14 and TRBJ2-4, with TRBD1 as a possible D gene (5 bases). Between the trimmed V and J ends, which lost 0 bases and 0 bases, there was a span of 15 bases. The germline gives CDR1 SGHDN, CDR2 FVKESK. The CDR3 length is 18 residues. The chain's CDR3 is CASSQERSSRGAKNIQYF. For the CDR3, the DNA is TGTGCCAGCAGCCAAGAAAGATCGTCTAGGGGAGCCAAAAACATTCAGTACTTC.

Here the CDR3 DNA reads TGTGCCAGCAGCCTGCAACACAGGGACAGGGGACTTGGTTCCTACGAGCAGTACTTC. Its translation is CASSLQHRDRGLGSYEQYF. The chain employs TRBV4-2 and TRBJ2-7; 10 positions match TRBD1. Trimming at V came to 4 bases and at J to 1 base, leaving 16 bases not matched to a gene. This CDR3 contains 19 residues. Germline CDR1 LGHNA, CDR2 YNFKEQ.

This clone was recorded a few times. This chain joins TRBV2 and TRBJ1-5; 10 bases match TRBD1. Germline trimming cut 6 bases from V and 5 bases from J; bases unmatched to any gene: 7. The V gene's germline CDR1 is SNHLY and CDR2 FYNNEI. The CDR3 is 15 residues long. CDR3 in DNA: TGTGCCAGCAGGGACTCGACAGGGGGCGATCAGCCCCAGCATTTT. It codes for CASRDSTGGDQPQHF.

This chain uses TRBV6-4 with TRBJ2-5, with 9 bases fitting TRBD1. The CDR3 totals 18 residues. Germline V gene data show CDR1 as MRHNA and CDR2 as SNTAGT. J gave up 2 bases and V 0 bases, and 10 bases lay outside the gene matches. CDR3 coding DNA: TGTGCCAGCAGTGACTCGAGTCTAGGGACAGGGCCTCAAGAGACCCAGTACTTC. The encoded protein is CASSDSSLGTGPQETQYF.

This chain uses TRBV10-3 with TRBJ2-1; D may be TRBD2 (6 bases). Per the germline V gene, CDR1 is ENHRY and CDR2 is SYGVKD. This CDR3 spans 13 amino acids. V was cut by 7 bases and J by 5 bases, with 12 bases left in between. The CDR3 nucleotides are TGTGCCATCACCGCGACTAGTGACAATGAGCAGTTCTTC. It is translated as CAITATSDNEQFF.

The chain recombines TRBV20-1 with TRBJ2-1; 8 bases fit TRBD2. The CDR3 has 11 amino acids. Germline CDR1 is DFQATT and CDR2 is SNEGSKA (reference sequence). V was clipped by 6 bases and J by 9 bases; unmatched bases: 4. The CDR3 DNA is TGCAGTGCCTATAGCGGGGTTGAGCAGTTCTTC. This codes for CSAYSGVEQFF.

The rearrangement uses TRBV5-4 and TRBJ2-2, with TRBD2 as a possible D gene (5 bases). The germline gives CDR1 SGHNT, CDR2 YYREEE (reference sequence). CDR3 length equals 15 residues. The ends were cut back, 0 bases at V and 1 base at J, with 7 bases in the middle. CDR3 nucleotide sequence: TGTGCCAGCAGCTTGGACGGACTGAACACCGGGGAGCTGTTTTTT. Its translation is CASSLDGLNTGELFF.

The gene calls are TRBV6-5 and TRBJ2-1; D possibly corresponds to TRBD2 (6 bases). Trimming left V 7 bases short and J 6 bases short, with 19 bases between. CDR1 is MNHEY, CDR2 SVGAGI, per germline. The CDR3 totals 15 residues. In DNA, the CDR3 is TGTGCCAGCAAGTGGGAGGCTATCGGGGGCAATGAGCAGTTCTTC. Translation gives CASKWEAIGGNEQFF.

The chain recombines TRBV19 with TRBJ2-7; D might be TRBD1 (6 bases). This CDR3 is built from 13 residues. Germline loops: CDR1 LNHDA, CDR2 SQIVND (reference sequence). The CDR3 protein is CASSSGDTYEQYF. The CDR3 bases are TGTGCATCCTCATCAGGGGATACCTACGAGCAGTACTTC.

The chain combines TRBV10-3 with TRBJ2-3, with a possible D match to TRBD2 (7 bases). Germline values: CDR1 ENHRY, CDR2 SYGVKD. This CDR3 comprises 18 residues. Trimming cost V 2 bases and J 1 base, with 19 bases left between them. In DNA form, the CDR3 reads TGTGCCATCAGTGAGCCCGCGGGGGCCGCCGAGGGCACAGATACGCAGTATTTT. This gives the protein CAISEPAGAAEGTDTQYF.

The J gene is TRBJ2-7, the V gene TRBV6-2 or TRBV6-3, with TRBD1 matching over 11 bases. Unmatched junction bases numbered 6, after V lost 2 bases and J lost 6 bases. CDR3 size: 15 residues. Germline lookup yields CDR1 MNHEY and CDR2 SVGEGT. In DNA, the CDR3 is TGTGCCAGCAGTTACCTCGCTGGGACAGGGGGCGAGCAGTACTTC. Its protein is CASSYLAGTGGEQYF.

CDR3 in amino acids: CASSFNSGGISYNEQFF. In nucleotides, the CDR3 is TGCGCCAGCAGCTTTAATAGCGGGGGCATTTCCTACAATGAGCAGTTCTTC. The chain has TRBV5-1 and TRBJ2-1; 9 bases line up with TRBD2. Trimming cost V 2 bases and J 1 base; bases outside gene matches: 7. The CDR3 has 17 amino acids. CDR1 SGHRS and CDR2 YFSETQ come from the germline V gene. Variable domain in full (rest from reference TRBV5-1 and TRBJ2-1): KAGVTQTPRYLIKTRGQQVTLSCSPISGHRSVSWYQQTPGQGLQFLFEYFSETQRNKGNFPGRFSGRQFSNSRSEMNVSTLELGDSALYLCASSFNSGGISYNEQFFGPGTRLTVL.

The gene calls are TRBV3-1 (or the pseudogene TRBV3-2) and TRBJ2-3; 8 bases align to TRBD2. Per the germline V gene, CDR1 is LGHDT and CDR2 is YNNKEL (reference sequence). V lost 4 bases to trimming and J lost 2 bases; unmatched junction nucleotides: 5. There are 15 residues in the CDR3. The chain's CDR3 is CASSPGGVDTDTQYF. The CDR3 region has the DNA TGTGCCAGCAGCCCGGGAGGGGTGGACACAGATACGCAGTATTTT.

The V and J genes are TRBV6-5 and TRBJ1-3, with TRBD1 as a possible D gene (6 bases). The CDR3 consists of 13 residues. Trimming took off 8 bases at V and 4 bases at J, with 12 bases between the two ends. Germline V gives CDR1 MNHEY, CDR2 SVGAGI. For the CDR3, the DNA is TGTGCCAGCTTCAGGGGCGAGGGAAACACCATATATTTT. Translating gives CASFRGEGNTIYF.

The chain is built from TRBV29-1 and TRBJ1-2, with D possibly being TRBD1 (5 bases). The V end lost 3 bases, the J end lost 3 bases, and 8 bases lay between the germline ends. Germline V gene sequence: CDR1 SQVTM, CDR2 ANQGSEA. CDR3 length: 12 amino acids. This CDR3 reads CSVDREDYGYTF. CDR3 coding DNA: TGCAGCGTTGACAGGGAGGACTATGGCTACACCTTC.

The gene calls are TRBV10-3 and TRBJ2-5; weak D call: TRBD1 (6 bases). Germline V gene data show CDR1 as ENHRY and CDR2 as SYGVKD. This CDR3 region has 13 residues. Trimming stripped 11 bases from V and 5 bases from J, with 18 bases between. The CDR3, as DNA: TGTGCCGCAAGTCAACAGGGTAGGGAGACCCAGTACTTC. Translation: CAASQQGRETQYF.

The chain joins TRBV27 to TRBJ2-7, with 7 bases matching TRBD1. From germline, CDR1 is MNHEY and CDR2 SMNVEV (reference sequence). Trimming cost V 4 bases and J 3 bases; bases outside gene matches: 6. The CDR3 totals 14 residues. Written as DNA, the CDR3 is TGTGCCAGCAGTTACGGACAGGCGGACTACGAGCAGTACTTC. Translation: CASSYGQADYEQYF.

The V gene is TRBV4-1, the J gene TRBJ2-1, with 15 bases that match TRBD2. Germline CDR1 is MGHRA and CDR2 is YSYEKL. V trimming: 1 base; J trimming: 12 bases; junction bases outside the gene matches: 1. This CDR3 is built from 14 residues. The DNA of the CDR3 is TGCGCCAGCAGCCAAGGGACTAGCGGGGGGGTGCAGTTCTTC. Its translation: CASSQGTSGGVQFF.

V is TRBV19 and J is TRBJ1-6, with D hard to call. Germline lookup yields CDR1 LNHDA and CDR2 SQIVND (reference sequence). This CDR3 is built from 14 residues. The germline V and J ends were trimmed by 5 bases and 6 bases, with 11 bases remaining between them. CDR3: CASSPPGSNSPLHF. CDR3 DNA sequence: TGTGCCAGTAGTCCACCCGGGTCTAATTCACCCCTCCACTTT.

The rearrangement joins TRBV5-1 to TRBJ2-3; TRBD2 agrees at 7 bases. The germline V gene has CDR1 SGHRS and CDR2 YFSETQ. V lost 9 bases to trimming and J lost 3 bases; unmatched junction nucleotides: 13. The CDR3 has 15 amino acids. The CDR3 DNA is TGCGCCACCTCACCTGGGGGGGGTTGGACAGATACGCAGTATTTT. It specifies CATSPGGGWTDTQYF.

The sample holds one count of this clone. The chain links TRBV6-5 to TRBJ2-5, with D maybe TRBD2 (6 bases). Germline V gene lookup returns CDR1 MNHEY and CDR2 SVGAGI. The V end lost 2 bases, the J end lost 4 bases, and 8 bases lay between the germline ends. The length of the CDR3 is 13 residues. This CDR3 reads CASSYRGGETQYF. In DNA, the CDR3 is TGTGCCAGCAGTTACCGGGGAGGAGAGACCCAGTACTTC.

The chain has TRBV9 and TRBJ1-5, with D uncertain. This CDR3 has 15 amino acids. Germline lookup yields CDR1 SGDLS and CDR2 YYNGEE. Trimming left V 0 bases short and J 3 bases short, with 10 bases between. The CDR3 DNA sequence: TGTGCCAGCAGCGTAGGGTCAGGATACAATCAGCCCCAGCATTTT. Protein sequence: CASSVGSGYNQPQHF.

This clone turned up a few times. The gene calls are TRBV19 and TRBJ2-7; 11 nucleotides line up with TRBD1. The CDR3 covers 15 residues. Germline CDR1 LNHDA, CDR2 SQIVND (reference sequence). The J segment lost 2 bases and the V segment lost 5 bases, leaving 5 bases of the junction unmatched. In DNA form, the CDR3 reads TGTGCCAGTAGTCCCGGGACAGGGGGTGCCTACGAGCAGTACTTC. This translates into CASSPGTGGAYEQYF.